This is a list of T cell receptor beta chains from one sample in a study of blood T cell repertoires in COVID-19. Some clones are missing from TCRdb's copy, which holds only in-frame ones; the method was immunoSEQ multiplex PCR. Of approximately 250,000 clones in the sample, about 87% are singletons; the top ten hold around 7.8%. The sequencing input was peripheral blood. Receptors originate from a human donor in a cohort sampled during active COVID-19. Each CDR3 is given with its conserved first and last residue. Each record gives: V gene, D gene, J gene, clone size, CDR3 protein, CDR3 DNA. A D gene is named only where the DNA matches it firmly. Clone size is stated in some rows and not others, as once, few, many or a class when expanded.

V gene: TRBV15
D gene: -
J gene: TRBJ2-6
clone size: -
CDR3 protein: CATSSGGAGANVLTF
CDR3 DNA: TGTGCCACTTCCTCCGGGGGAGCGGGGGCCAACGTCCTGACTTTC

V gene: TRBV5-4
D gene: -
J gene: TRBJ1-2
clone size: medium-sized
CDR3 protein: CASSLDGLTVYGYTF
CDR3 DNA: TGTGCCAGCAGCTTGGATGGACTCACAGTCTATGGCTACACCTTC

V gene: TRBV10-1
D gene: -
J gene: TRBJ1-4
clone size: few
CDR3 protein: CASSDAPGEKLFF
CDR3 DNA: TGCGCCAGCAGTGATGCGCCCGGGGAAAAACTGTTTTTT

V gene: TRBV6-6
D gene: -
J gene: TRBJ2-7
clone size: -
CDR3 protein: CASRDSASPYEQYF
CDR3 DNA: TGTGCCAGCAGGGACTCTGCCTCGCCCTACGAGCAGTACTTC

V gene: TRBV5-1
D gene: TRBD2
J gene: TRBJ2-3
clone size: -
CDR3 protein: CASSFRLAQRVDTQYF
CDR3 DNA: TGCGCCAGCAGCTTCCGACTAGCCCAAAGAGTGGATACGCAGTATTTT

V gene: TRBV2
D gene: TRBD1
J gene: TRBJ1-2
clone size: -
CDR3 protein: CASSGDSRFYGYTF
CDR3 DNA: TGTGCCAGCAGTGGGGACAGCCGCTTCTATGGCTACACCTTC

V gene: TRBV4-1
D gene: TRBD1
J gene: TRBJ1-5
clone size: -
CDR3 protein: CASSHTGGNQPQHF
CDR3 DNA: TGCGCCAGCAGCCACACAGGGGGCAATCAGCCCCAGCATTTT

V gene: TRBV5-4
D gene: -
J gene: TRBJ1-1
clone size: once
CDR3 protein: CASSRETGNTEAFF
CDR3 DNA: TGTGCCAGCAGCAGGGAGACAGGGAACACTGAAGCTTTCTTT

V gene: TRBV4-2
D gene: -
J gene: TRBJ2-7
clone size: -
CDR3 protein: CASSQSDRDTAYEQYF
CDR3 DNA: TGTGCCAGCAGCCAGAGCGACCGGGACACCGCCTACGAGCAGTACTTC

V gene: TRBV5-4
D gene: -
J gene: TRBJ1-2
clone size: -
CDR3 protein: CASTNFLLGQIYGYTF
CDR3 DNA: TGTGCCAGCACCAACTTTCTACTGGGACAAATCTATGGCTACACCTTC

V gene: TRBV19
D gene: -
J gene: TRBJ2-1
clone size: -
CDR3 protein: CASTGGGLGNEQFF
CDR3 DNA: TGTGCCAGTACGGGGGGCGGATTGGGCAATGAGCAGTTCTTC

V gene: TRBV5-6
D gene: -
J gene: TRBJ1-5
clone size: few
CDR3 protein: CASSLGAGVGQPQHF
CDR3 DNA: TGTGCCAGCAGCTTGGGGGCAGGGGTGGGACAGCCCCAGCATTTT

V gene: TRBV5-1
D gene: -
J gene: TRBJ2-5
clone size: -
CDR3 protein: CASSLAERRVGETQYF
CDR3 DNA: TGCGCCAGCAGCTTGGCCGAGCGCAGGGTAGGAGAGACCCAGTACTTC

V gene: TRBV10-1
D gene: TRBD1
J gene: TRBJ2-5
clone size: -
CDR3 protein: CASSVGTAQETQYF
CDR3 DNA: TGCGCCAGCAGCGTCGGGACAGCCCAAGAGACCCAGTACTTC

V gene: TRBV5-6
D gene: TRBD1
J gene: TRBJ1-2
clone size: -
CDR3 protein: CASSLRTGGGYTF
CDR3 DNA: TGTGCCAGCAGTCTGCGGACAGGCGGGGGCTACACCTTC

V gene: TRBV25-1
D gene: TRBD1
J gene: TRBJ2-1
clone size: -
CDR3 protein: CASSELTGSEQFF
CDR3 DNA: TGTGCCAGCAGTGAATTGACAGGGAGTGAGCAGTTCTTC

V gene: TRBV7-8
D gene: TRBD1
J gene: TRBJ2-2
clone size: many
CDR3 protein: CASYRTPGQGNTGELFF
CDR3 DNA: TGTGCCAGTTATAGGACCCCGGGACAGGGGAACACCGGGGAGCTGTTTTTT

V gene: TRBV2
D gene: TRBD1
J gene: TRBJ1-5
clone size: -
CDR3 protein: CASNPGGVLQPQHF
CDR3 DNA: TGTGCCAGCAACCCAGGGGGAGTGCTCCAGCCCCAGCATTTT

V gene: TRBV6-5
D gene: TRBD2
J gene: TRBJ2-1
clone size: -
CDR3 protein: CASGLSGRAHEQFF
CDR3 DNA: TGTGCCAGCGGACTCAGCGGGAGAGCCCATGAGCAGTTCTTC

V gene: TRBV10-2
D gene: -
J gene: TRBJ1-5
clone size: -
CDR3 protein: CASSVLGAGNQPQHF
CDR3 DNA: TGCGCCAGCAGTGTCCTAGGGGCTGGCAATCAGCCCCAGCATTTT

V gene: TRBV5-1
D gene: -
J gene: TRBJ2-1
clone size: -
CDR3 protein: CASSPQPLVIAGDEQFF
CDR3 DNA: TGCGCCAGCAGCCCCCAACCTCTAGTGATCGCTGGCGATGAGCAGTTCTTC

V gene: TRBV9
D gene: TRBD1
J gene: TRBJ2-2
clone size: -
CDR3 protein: CASSVGPGQTLWNTGELFF
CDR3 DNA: TGTGCCAGCAGCGTAGGACCGGGACAGACACTCTGGAACACCGGGGAGCTGTTTTTT

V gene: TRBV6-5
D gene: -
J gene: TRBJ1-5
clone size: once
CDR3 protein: CASRTGRNQPQHF
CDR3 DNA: TGTGCCAGCAGAACAGGGCGCAATCAGCCCCAGCATTTT

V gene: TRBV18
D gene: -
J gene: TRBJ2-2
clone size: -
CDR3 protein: CASSRRGAAGELFF
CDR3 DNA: TGTGCCAGCTCTCGGAGGGGTGCGGCCGGGGAGCTGTTTTTT

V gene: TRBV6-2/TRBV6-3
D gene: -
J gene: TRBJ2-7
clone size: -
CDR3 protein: CASSYSAEVHEQYF
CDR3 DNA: TGTGCCAGCAGTTACAGTGCAGAAGTACACGAGCAGTACTTC

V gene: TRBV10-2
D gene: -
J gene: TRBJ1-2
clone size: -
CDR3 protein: CASSESREARNYGYTF
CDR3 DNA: TGCGCCAGCAGTGAGTCGAGGGAGGCTCGGAACTATGGCTACACCTTC

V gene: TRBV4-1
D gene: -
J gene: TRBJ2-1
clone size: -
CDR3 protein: CASSQDMAVIVF
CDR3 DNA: TGCGCCAGCAGCCAAGATATGGCCGTAATCGTCTTC

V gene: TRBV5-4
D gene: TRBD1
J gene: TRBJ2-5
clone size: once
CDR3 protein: CASSLQGVETQYF
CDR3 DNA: TGTGCCAGCAGCTTGCAGGGGGTAGAGACCCAGTACTTC

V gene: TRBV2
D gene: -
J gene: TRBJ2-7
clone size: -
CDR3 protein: CASSEMSYEQYF
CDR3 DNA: TGTGCCAGCAGTGAAATGAGCTACGAGCAGTACTTC

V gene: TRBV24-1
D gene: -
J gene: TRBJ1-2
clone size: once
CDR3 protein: CATSDLHGDDWNGYTF
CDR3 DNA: TGTGCCACCAGTGATTTGCACGGGGATGATTGGAATGGCTACACCTTC

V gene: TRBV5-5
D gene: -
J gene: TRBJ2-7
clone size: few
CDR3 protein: CASSFNRDYEQYF
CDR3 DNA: TGTGCCAGCAGCTTTAACAGGGACTACGAGCAGTACTTC

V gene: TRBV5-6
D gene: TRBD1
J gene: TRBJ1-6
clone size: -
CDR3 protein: CASTAAGTALSPLHF
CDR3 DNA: TGTGCCAGCACCGCTGCCGGGACAGCGCTTTCACCCCTCCACTTT

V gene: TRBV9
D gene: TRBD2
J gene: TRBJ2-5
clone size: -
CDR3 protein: CASSVGVAGLRETQYF
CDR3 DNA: TGTGCCAGCAGCGTAGGGGTAGCGGGATTGCGCGAGACCCAGTACTTC

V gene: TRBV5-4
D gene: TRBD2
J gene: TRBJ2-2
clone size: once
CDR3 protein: CASSLKNLAGNTGELFF
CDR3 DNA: TGTGCCAGCAGCTTGAAGAACCTAGCGGGTAACACCGGGGAGCTGTTTTTT

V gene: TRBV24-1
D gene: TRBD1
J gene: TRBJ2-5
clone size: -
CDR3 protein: CATSAPQGLEETQYF
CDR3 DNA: TGTGCCACCAGTGCCCCACAGGGGTTGGAAGAGACCCAGTACTTC

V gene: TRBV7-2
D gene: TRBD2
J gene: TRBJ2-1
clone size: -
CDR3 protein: CASSLTSDYNEQFF
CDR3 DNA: TGTGCCAGCAGCCTGACTAGCGACTACAATGAGCAGTTCTTC

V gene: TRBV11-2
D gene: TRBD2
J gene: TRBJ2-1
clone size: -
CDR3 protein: CASSLASGWNNEQFF
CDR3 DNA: TGTGCCAGCAGCTTAGCTAGCGGATGGAACAATGAGCAGTTCTTC

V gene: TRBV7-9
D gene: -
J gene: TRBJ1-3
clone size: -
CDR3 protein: CASRDQGLTIYF
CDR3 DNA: TGTGCCAGCAGGGACCAGGGTCTCACCATATATTTT

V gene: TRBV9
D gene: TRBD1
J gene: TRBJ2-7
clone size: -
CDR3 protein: CASSPRTGMDEQYF
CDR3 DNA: TGTGCCAGCAGCCCGCGGACAGGGATGGACGAGCAGTACTTC

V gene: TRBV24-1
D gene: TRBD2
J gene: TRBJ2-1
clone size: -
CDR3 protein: CATSDGGRAEQFF
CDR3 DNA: TGTGCCACCAGTGATGGCGGGAGGGCTGAGCAGTTCTTC

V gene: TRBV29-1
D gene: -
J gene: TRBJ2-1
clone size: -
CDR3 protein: CSVEGLNANEQFF
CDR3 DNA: TGCAGCGTTGAAGGACTGAACGCGAATGAGCAGTTCTTC

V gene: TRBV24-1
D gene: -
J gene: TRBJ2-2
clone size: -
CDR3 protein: CATSDFVESRAGELFF
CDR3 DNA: TGTGCCACCAGTGATTTTGTCGAGTCCCGAGCCGGGGAGCTGTTTTTT

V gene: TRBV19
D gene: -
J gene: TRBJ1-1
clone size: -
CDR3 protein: CASSIGASTNEAFF
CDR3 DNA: TGTGCCAGTAGTATCGGAGCCTCCACAAACGAAGCTTTCTTT

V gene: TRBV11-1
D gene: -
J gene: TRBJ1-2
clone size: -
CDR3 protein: CASSLGRQTFRLAF
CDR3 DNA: TGTGCCAGCAGCTTAGGGAGACAGACCTTTCGGCTCGCCTTC

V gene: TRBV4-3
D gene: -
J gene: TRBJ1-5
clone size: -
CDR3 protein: CASSQGLVSNQPQHF
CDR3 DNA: TGCGCCAGCAGCCAAGGGTTAGTTAGCAATCAGCCCCAGCATTTT

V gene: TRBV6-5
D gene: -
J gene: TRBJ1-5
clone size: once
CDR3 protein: CASSYSGGNQPQHF
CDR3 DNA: TGTGCCAGCAGTTACTCGGGAGGGAATCAGCCCCAGCATTTT